The 20 T cell receptor beta chains below were found in one sample sequenced in a study of blood T cell repertoires in COVID-19. The data were produced by immunoSEQ multiplex PCR, yet TCRdb's version contains in-frame clones alone and is incomplete. Among 95,000 to 110,000 clones listed, around 92% were seen once. The sample comprised peripheral blood. These receptors were collected from a man aged 35 to 55 with active or convalescent COVID-19.

The chain is built from TRBV5-4 and TRBJ2-7, with unresolved D. CDR1 and CDR2 (germline): SGHNT, YYREEE (reference sequence). The CDR3 is 13 amino acids. Trimming cost V 0 bases and J 5 bases, with 9 bases left between them. Written as DNA, the CDR3 is TGTGCCAGCAGCTTGGGGAGCTGGGACGAGCAGTACTTC. Amino acids: CASSLGSWDEQYF.

The chain links TRBV30 to TRBJ1-6; D is unclear. This CDR3 region has 13 residues. V gave up 6 bases and J gave up 7 bases, with 13 bases separating them. Per germline, CDR1 GTSNPN and CDR2 SVGIG (reference sequence). The CDR3 DNA reads TGTGCCTGTCTTGTCAACAGCAATTCACCCCTCCACTTT. Translation gives CACLVNSNSPLHF. Drawing the rest from reference TRBV30 and TRBJ1-6, the complete variable domain is SQTIHQWPATLVQPVGSPLSLECTVEGTSNPNLYWYRQAAGRGLQLLFYSVGIGQISSEVPQNLSASRPQDRQFILSSKKLLLSDSGFYLCACLVNSNSPLHFGNGTRLTVT.

This clone was found once. The rearrangement joins TRBV2 to TRBJ2-1; maybe TRBD2 (5 bases). CDR1 SNHLY and CDR2 FYNNEI come from the germline V gene. The CDR3 is made up of 15 amino acids. The germline V and J ends were trimmed by 5 bases and 5 bases, with 16 bases remaining between them. The CDR3 spells CASSWELPNDNEQFF. The CDR3 coding sequence is TGTGCCAGCAGTTGGGAGCTCCCTAATGACAATGAGCAGTTCTTC.

This clone was counted a few times. V usage is TRBV5-1 and J usage is TRBJ2-7; 7 bases line up with TRBD2. Unmatched junction bases numbered 6, after V lost 0 bases and J lost 6 bases. Germline V gene lookup returns CDR1 SGHRS and CDR2 YFSETQ. This CDR3 comprises 14 residues. The CDR3 loop reads CASSLEGGSREQYF. CDR3 in DNA: TGCGCCAGCAGCTTGGAAGGCGGGAGCCGCGAGCAGTACTTC.

This chain connects TRBV19 to TRBJ2-1, with D tentatively TRBD2 (6 bases). Per the germline V gene, CDR1 is LNHDA and CDR2 is SQIVND (reference sequence). This CDR3 has 16 amino acids. Trimming shortened V by 5 bases and J by 0 bases, and 14 bases separated the two germline ends. The CDR3 is CASSVLAASSYNEQFF. The CDR3, as DNA: TGTGCCAGTAGTGTTTTAGCGGCTTCCTCCTACAATGAGCAGTTCTTC. The entire variable domain, with the rest obtained from reference TRBV19 and TRBJ2-1, is as follows: DGGITQSPKYLFRKEGQNVTLSCEQNLNHDAMYWYRQDPGQGLRLIYYSQIVNDFQKGDIAEGYSVSREKKESFPLTVTSAQKNPTAFYLCASSVLAASSYNEQFFGPGTRLTVL.

The CDR3: CASSSRGGSAGANVLTF. As DNA, the CDR3 is TGTGCCAGCAGCTCAAGGGGAGGCTCTGCTGGGGCCAACGTCCTGACTTTC. This chain joins TRBV7-3 and TRBJ2-6; D is perhaps TRBD2 (6 bases). This CDR3 region has 17 residues. The V gene lost 4 bases and the J gene lost 2 bases, with 15 bases spanning the gap. Germline CDR1 reads SGHTA; CDR2 reads FQGTGA.

The chain links TRBV2 to TRBJ2-2, with TRBD1 as a possible D gene (5 bases). Trimming removed 7 bases at V and 4 bases at J, with 13 bases between. Germline CDR1 reads SNHLY; CDR2 reads FYNNEI. The CDR3 loop spans 14 amino acids. The CDR3 sequence is CASTQGPGTGELFF. The DNA of the CDR3 is TGTGCCAGCACCCAGGGCCCGGGCACCGGGGAGCTGTTTTTT.

The chain is built from TRBV12-2 and TRBJ2-1; the table's TRBD2 call for D was not verified on the DNA. TRBV12-2 corresponds to a pseudogene. The CDR3 consists of 14 residues. The CDR3 DNA sequence: TGTGCAAGTCGCTTAAAAGGGCGGCGACTAGATCAGTTCTTC. Its translation: CASRLKGRRLDQFF.

J is TRBJ2-7 and V is TRBV29-1, with D tentatively TRBD1 (6 bases). CDR3 size: 13 residues. Germline V lookup: CDR1 SQVTM, CDR2 ANQGSEA. The V and J ends lost 6 bases and 6 bases respectively, with 18 bases between them. Here the CDR3 DNA reads TGCAGCGTCAGGGGACGTGTGGTATCCGAGCAGTACTTC. This translates into CSVRGRVVSEQYF.

This rearrangement joins TRBV30 to TRBJ1-3; TRBD1 aligns across 7 bases. The V segment lost 3 bases and the J segment 2 bases; nucleotides outside the gene matches: 4. This CDR3 is 14 amino acids long. Germline V gene sequence: CDR1 GTSNPN, CDR2 SVGIG (reference sequence). The CDR3 DNA reads as TGTGCCTGGAGGGACAGGCTAGCTGGAAACACCATATATTTT. Amino acid sequence: CAWRDRLAGNTIYF.

The V gene is TRBV6-2 or TRBV6-3, the J gene TRBJ2-1; TRBD2 aligns across 11 bases. Losses at the gene ends were 5 bases for V and 0 bases for J; bases not matched to a gene: 0. This CDR3 contains 15 residues. The germline V gene has CDR1 MNHEY and CDR2 SVGEGT. The CDR3 sequence is CASSTSGSSYNEQFF. In DNA, the CDR3 is TGTGCCAGCAGTACTAGCGGGAGCTCCTACAATGAGCAGTTCTTC.

The chain combines TRBV5-1 with TRBJ2-3; D is possibly TRBD1 (5 bases). The CDR3 is 15 amino acids. Germline CDR1 reads SGHRS; CDR2 reads YFSETQ. Trimming pared 0 bases from V and 0 bases from J, leaving 8 bases between. The CDR3 is CASSLDRISTDTQYF. In DNA, the CDR3 is TGCGCCAGCAGCTTGGACAGGATAAGCACAGATACGCAGTATTTT.

The chain recombines TRBV10-1 with TRBJ2-7, with D possibly matching TRBD1 (6 bases). Germline V gives CDR1 WNHNN, CDR2 SYGVQD (reference sequence). V was trimmed by 0 bases and J by 3 bases, leaving 9 bases between them. The CDR3 loop spans 14 amino acids. The CDR3 DNA is TGCGCCAGCAGTGAGTCGAGGGGGTTCTACGAGCAGTACTTC. Amino acids: CASSESRGFYEQYF.

V gene TRBV30 combines with J gene TRBJ1-5; D might be TRBD1 (6 bases). Trimming left V 2 bases short and J 8 bases short, with 16 bases between. The CDR3 consists of 14 residues. Germline lookup yields CDR1 GTSNPN and CDR2 SVGIG (reference sequence). This chain's CDR3 is CAWSTGTREKPQHF. The CDR3 nucleotides read TGTGCCTGGAGTACCGGGACAAGAGAGAAGCCCCAGCATTTT.

V is TRBV19 and J is TRBJ1-2; weak D call: TRBD1 (6 bases). V dropped 7 bases and J dropped 8 bases, with 17 bases sitting between them. The CDR3 is 13 residues long. Germline V gene sequence: CDR1 LNHDA, CDR2 SQIVND (reference sequence). The CDR3 nucleotides are TGTGCCAGTAACTCCCTGGACAGTCAGGGCTACACCTTC. It specifies CASNSLDSQGYTF.

This rearrangement joins TRBV2 to TRBJ1-1, with 7 bases identical to TRBD1. The CDR3 runs 16 residues. Germline V gene sequence: CDR1 SNHLY, CDR2 FYNNEI. Trimming took 2 bases from V and 0 from J; bases not matched to a gene: 6. For the CDR3, the DNA is TGTGCCAGCAGTGAACAGGGGACAGCCATGAACACTGAAGCTTTCTTT. Translated, it gives CASSEQGTAMNTEAFF.

This clone was observed once. This sequence joins TRBV4-3 and TRBJ2-3; 7 bases agree with TRBD2. Germline assignment: CDR1 LGHNA and CDR2 YSLEER. The CDR3 loop spans 15 amino acids. J gave up 4 bases and V 5 bases, and 9 bases lay outside the gene matches. CDR3 DNA sequence: TGCGCCAGCAGCGGGAGGGCCGGTTCGGCAGATACGCAGTATTTT. Translating gives CASSGRAGSADTQYF.

CDR3 protein: CASSRQGSDYGYTF. The DNA for the CDR3 is TGTGCCAGCAGCCGACAGGGTTCGGACTATGGCTACACCTTC. The chain uses TRBV7-9 and TRBJ1-2, with 7 bases that match TRBD1. Trimming at V came to 5 bases and at J to 3 bases, leaving 6 bases not matched to a gene. The CDR3 consists of 14 residues. CDR1 is SEHNR, CDR2 FQNEAQ, per germline (reference sequence).

V and J are TRBV24-1 and TRBJ2-3; D call uncertain. This CDR3 spans 16 amino acids. Germline assignment: CDR1 KGHDR and CDR2 SFDVKD. V was shortened by 3 bases and J by 0 bases, with 12 bases between the two germline ends. CDR3: CATSDPGSASTDTQYF. CDR3 coding DNA: TGTGCCACCAGTGATCCCGGGTCAGCTAGCACAGATACGCAGTATTTT.

CDR3 amino acids: CASTQGADEQFF. The CDR3 bases are TGTGCCAGCACGCAGGGGGCGGATGAGCAGTTCTTC. The chain combines TRBV28 with TRBJ2-1, with TRBD1 matching 8 bases. V dropped 7 bases and J dropped 8; count of bases not matched to a gene: 4. Germline lookup yields CDR1 MDHEN and CDR2 SYDVKM. This CDR3 has 12 residues.